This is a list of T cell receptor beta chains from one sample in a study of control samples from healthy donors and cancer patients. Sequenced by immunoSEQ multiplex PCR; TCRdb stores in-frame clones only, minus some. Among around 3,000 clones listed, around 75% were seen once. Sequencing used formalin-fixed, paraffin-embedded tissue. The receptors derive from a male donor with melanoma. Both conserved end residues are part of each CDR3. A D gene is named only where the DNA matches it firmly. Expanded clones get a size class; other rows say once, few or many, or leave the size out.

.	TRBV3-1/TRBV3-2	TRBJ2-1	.	CASSSRERAYNEQFF	TGTGCCAGCAGCTCCCGGGAACGAGCCTACAATGAGCAGTTCTTC
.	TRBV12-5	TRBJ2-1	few	CASGFLTGNEQFF	TGTGCTAGTGGTTTTTTGACGGGCAATGAGCAGTTCTTC
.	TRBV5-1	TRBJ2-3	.	CASRRDHGVTDTQYF	TGCGCCAGCAGGCGGGACCACGGTGTCACAGATACGCAGTATTTT
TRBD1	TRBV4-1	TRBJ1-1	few	CASSQDRASEAFF	TGCGCCAGCAGCCAGGACAGGGCGAGTGAAGCTTTCTTT
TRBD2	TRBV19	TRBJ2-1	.	CASSIVAGAVNEQFF	TGTGCCAGTAGTATAGTAGCGGGAGCCGTCAATGAGCAGTTCTTC
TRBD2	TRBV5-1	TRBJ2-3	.	CASRPGLVTDTQYF	TGCGCCAGCAGGCCGGGACTAGTCACAGATACGCAGTATTTT
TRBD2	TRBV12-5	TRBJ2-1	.	CASGWGRLAADNEQFF	TGTGCTAGTGGTTGGGGGAGGCTAGCGGCCGACAATGAGCAGTTCTTC
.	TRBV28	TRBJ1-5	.	CASRPRLISNQPQHF	TGTGCCAGCAGGCCCCGACTGATTAGCAATCAGCCCCAGCATTTT
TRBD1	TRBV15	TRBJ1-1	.	CATTPGTGGRTEAFF	TGTGCCACCACCCCCGGGACAGGGGGTAGGACTGAAGCTTTCTTT
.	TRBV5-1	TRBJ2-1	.	CASSIETEQFF	TGCGCCAGCAGCATCGAAACTGAGCAGTTCTTC
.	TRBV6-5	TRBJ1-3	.	CASSYSGGRGNTIYF	TGTGCCAGCAGTTACTCGGGGGGAAGGGGAAACACCATATATTTT
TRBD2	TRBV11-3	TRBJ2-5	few	CASSLGLAGQETQYF	TGTGCCAGCAGCTTAGGATTAGCGGGGCAAGAGACCCAGTACTTC
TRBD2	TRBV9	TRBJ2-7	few	CASSQGGASGNSPYEQYF	TGTGCCAGCAGCCAGGGGGGGGCTAGCGGGAACTCCCCCTACGAGCAGTACTTC
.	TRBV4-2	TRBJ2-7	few	CASSRSVAGPGRYEQYF	TGTGCCAGCAGCCGATCAGTCGCGGGTCCAGGGAGGTACGAGCAGTACTTC